These 28 T cell receptor beta chains came from one sample sequenced in a study of radiotherapy plus CTLA-4 blockade in lung cancer. The repertoire was sequenced with immunoSEQ multiplex PCR; TCRdb's copy has only in-frame clones and lacks some. The data hold about 48,000 clones, with 75% to 85% observed a single time. The sample in question was peripheral blood, obtained from a patient treated with radiotherapy plus ipilimumab. The receptors stem from a human donor with non-small cell lung cancer who had stable disease on radiotherapy plus ipilimumab.

This chain joins TRBV28 and TRBJ2-1; TRBD2 aligns across 12 bases. The CDR3 has 13 residues. Germline V gives CDR1 MDHEN, CDR2 SYDVKM. J gave up 14 bases and V 6 bases, and 8 bases lay outside the gene matches. CDR3 in amino acids: CASRGLAGSPEFF. CDR3 sequence (DNA): TGTGCCAGCAGAGGACTAGCGGGAAGCCCGGAGTTCTTC.

The V gene is TRBV7-9, the J gene TRBJ2-5; 8 bases match TRBD1. This CDR3 has 15 residues. Germline V lookup: CDR1 SEHNR, CDR2 FQNEAQ (reference sequence). Germline trimming cut 4 bases from V and 0 bases from J; bases unmatched to any gene: 4. The CDR3 nucleotides are TGTGCCAGCAGCTCAGACAGGGGCTACCAAGAGACCCAGTACTTC. Translated: CASSSDRGYQETQYF.

The V and J genes are TRBV9 and TRBJ2-7; 8 bases match TRBD2. V was clipped by 2 bases and J by 4 bases; unmatched bases: 8. This CDR3 comprises 15 residues. The germline CDR1 and CDR2 sequences are SGDLS and YYNGEE. CDR3 in DNA: TGTGCCAGCAGCGTCACTAGCGGAGCACAGTACGAGCAGTACTTC. Encoded protein: CASSVTSGAQYEQYF.

The chain is built from TRBV10-3 and TRBJ1-1; D ambiguous. The germline gives CDR1 ENHRY, CDR2 SYGVKD. This CDR3 is 15 amino acids long. The V gene lost 2 bases and the J gene lost 0 bases, with 10 bases spanning the gap. The CDR3 here is CAISERSLMNTEAFF. The CDR3 coding sequence is TGTGCCATCAGTGAGCGGTCCCTCATGAACACTGAAGCTTTCTTT.

V usage is TRBV2 and J usage is TRBJ2-2; unclear D gene. V was trimmed by 6 bases and J by 4 bases, leaving 12 bases between them. The CDR3 totals 14 residues. Germline CDR1 SNHLY, CDR2 FYNNEI. The chain's CDR3 is CASRESGPTGELFF. CDR3 in DNA: TGTGCCAGCAGGGAGTCGGGTCCCACCGGGGAGCTGTTTTTT.

The chain combines TRBV7-2 with TRBJ1-2; the match to TRBD1 covers 7 bases. The germline CDR1 and CDR2 sequences are SGHTA and FQGNSA. V was clipped by 5 bases and J by 6 bases; unmatched bases: 6. The CDR3 is 13 amino acids. In nucleotides, the CDR3 is TGTGCCAGCAGCCCCGACAGGGTTGATGGCTACACCTTC. Its translation: CASSPDRVDGYTF.

V is TRBV19 and J is TRBJ2-6; 11 bases are a match to TRBD1. V was pared by 3 bases and J by 1 base, with 11 bases of the junction left unmatched. The germline V gene encodes CDR1 LNHDA and CDR2 SQIVND (reference sequence). This CDR3 region has 20 residues. The CDR3 DNA sequence: TGTGCCAGTAGTATTTTGGTGTATGGGACAGGGGGGTCTGGGGCCAACGTCCTGACTTTC. Encoded protein: CASSILVYGTGGSGANVLTF.

DNA of the CDR3: TGCGCCAGCAGCCAAGAGCACGTCCCGCTTAGCTATGGCTACACCTTC. It yields the protein CASSQEHVPLSYGYTF. The V and J genes are TRBV4-3 and TRBJ1-2; the D is unclear. Germline values: CDR1 LGHNA, CDR2 YSLEER. CDR3 size: 16 residues. Between the trimmed V and J ends, which lost 0 bases and 4 bases, there was a span of 15 bases.

This clone appeared a single time. V usage is TRBV28 and J usage is TRBJ1-1; D may be TRBD1 (6 bases). Germline V CDR1 and CDR2: MDHEN, SYDVKM. The CDR3 extends over 15 amino acids. The V end was cut by 6 bases, the J end by 0 bases, with 14 bases between. The CDR3 DNA reads TGTGCCAGCAGCCCGGCGGCAGGGGTGAACACTGAAGCTTTCTTT. It yields the protein CASSPAAGVNTEAFF.

The rearrangement joins TRBV21-1 to TRBJ1-6. TRBV21-1 constitutes a pseudogene. CDR3 length: 16 residues. CDR3 sequence reads: CASSKGYRRVNSPLHF. Written as DNA, the CDR3 is TGTGCCAGCAGCAAAGGGTACCGACGGGTAAATTCACCCCTCCACTTT.

The genes are TRBV6-1 and TRBJ1-5, with TRBD1 identical over 9 bases. Unmatched junction bases numbered 6, after V lost 8 bases and J lost 7 bases. The CDR3 is made up of 13 amino acids. Germline CDR1 and CDR2: MNHNS and SASEGT. In nucleotides, the CDR3 is TGTGCCAGCGGTACTACAGGGGGCCAGCCCCAGCATTTT. The encoded protein is CASGTTGGQPQHF.

The V call is TRBV25-1, the J call TRBJ1-3, with D possibly matching TRBD1 (6 bases). CDR1 and CDR2 (germline): MGHDK, SYGVNS. The CDR3 loop spans 14 amino acids. Deletions cut 6 bases from V and 0 bases from J, with 9 bases between. CDR3: CASRDSHSGNTIYF. The DNA of the CDR3 is TGTGCCAGCAGGGACAGTCACTCTGGAAACACCATATATTTT.

This chain uses TRBV9 with TRBJ2-7, with D possibly TRBD2 on 6 matching bases. Germline CDR1 reads SGDLS; CDR2 reads YYNGEE. Trimming left V 2 bases short and J 6 bases short, with 18 bases between. This CDR3 is 15 amino acids long. The CDR3 coding sequence is TGTGCCAGCAGCGTTTCCGGGACTCCAGTTACCGAGCAGTACTTC. This sequence encodes CASSVSGTPVTEQYF.

V and J are TRBV19 and TRBJ2-7; D is possibly TRBD1 (5 bases). This CDR3 is built from 13 residues. Trimming stripped 6 bases from V and 7 bases from J, with 16 bases between. Per the germline V gene, CDR1 is LNHDA and CDR2 is SQIVND (reference sequence). The CDR3 nucleotides are TGTGCCAGTAGCCAGGGTGGTCCTCGGGAGCAGTACTTC. Amino acids: CASSQGGPREQYF.

This chain uses TRBV2 with TRBJ1-3; 10 nucleotides line up with TRBD1. Germline CDR1 reads SNHLY; CDR2 reads FYNNEI. The CDR3 totals 18 residues. V trimming: 8 bases; J trimming: 0 bases; junction bases outside the gene matches: 13. In nucleotides, the CDR3 is TGTGCCAGCGGTTCTCCGGGACAGGGGCTCTACTCTGGAAACACCATATATTTT. Protein product: CASGSPGQGLYSGNTIYF.

The V call is TRBV19, the J call TRBJ2-1, with 7 bases aligning to TRBD1. Germline lookup yields CDR1 LNHDA and CDR2 SQIVND (reference sequence). The V and J ends lost 4 bases and 3 bases, in that order; junction bases with no gene match: 12. This CDR3 spans 17 amino acids. The CDR3, as DNA: TGTGCCAGTAGTACGGACAGGAGCATGGGGTTCTACAATGAGCAGTTCTTC. Encoded protein: CASSTDRSMGFYNEQFF.

This sequence joins TRBV7-3 and TRBJ2-1; D perhaps matches TRBD2 (6 bases). CDR3 length: 16 residues. V was cut by 5 bases and J by 1 base, with 15 bases left in between. Germline V gene data show CDR1 as SGHTA and CDR2 as FQGTGA. CDR3 DNA sequence: TGTGCCAGCAGCCCTTGGAGGGCCGGGTCCTACAATGAGCAGTTCTTC. Its protein is CASSPWRAGSYNEQFF.

This rearrangement joins TRBV13 to TRBJ2-5; D is perhaps TRBD2 (5 bases). Trimming took 5 bases from V and 2 from J, leaving 9 bases between them. CDR1 is PRHDT, CDR2 FYEKMQ, per germline (reference sequence). This CDR3 spans 13 amino acids. The chain's CDR3 is CASSKDWQETQYF. The CDR3 DNA follows: TGTGCCAGCAGCAAGGACTGGCAAGAGACCCAGTACTTC.

The chain combines TRBV28 with TRBJ1-2, with D possibly being TRBD1 (6 bases). The CDR3 runs to 12 residues. V was clipped by 6 bases and J by 4 bases, with 9 bases between them. Germline V CDR1 and CDR2: MDHEN, SYDVKM. CDR3 sequence (DNA): TGTGCCAGCAGCAGGGGATCCTATGGCTACACCTTC. Its translation: CASSRGSYGYTF.

The chain links TRBV10-1 to TRBJ2-3; 7 positions match TRBD2. The junction had 6 bases not matched to a gene; V was cut back by 0 bases and J by 6 bases. Germline CDR1 and CDR2: WNHNN and SYGVQD (reference sequence). CDR3 length equals 15 residues. The DNA for the CDR3 is TGCGCCAGCAGTGAGTCGAGGCGGCGGGGGGATACGCAGTATTTT. It translates to CASSESRRRGDTQYF.

The rearrangement joins TRBV7-8 to TRBJ2-7; 7 bases agree with TRBD2. The V segment lost 5 bases and the J segment 4 bases; nucleotides outside the gene matches: 23. Germline CDR1 SGHVS, CDR2 FQNEAQ. The CDR3 is made up of 19 amino acids. CDR3 residues: CASSPGGSNSWQVFYEQYF. The CDR3, as DNA: TGTGCCAGCAGCCCCGGGGGGAGCAACTCATGGCAGGTTTTTTACGAGCAGTACTTC.

This sequence joins TRBV28 and TRBJ1-2; TRBD1 matches 8 bases. Germline V gene data show CDR1 as MDHEN and CDR2 as SYDVKM. Germline trimming cut 6 bases from V and 6 bases from J; bases unmatched to any gene: 15. The CDR3 is 16 residues long. CDR3 sequence (DNA): TGTGCCAGCAGCCTAAACCACGGACAGGGTGGGGATGGCTACACCTTC. This codes for CASSLNHGQGGDGYTF.

This chain uses TRBV15 with TRBJ2-5; 12 bases line up with TRBD1. Germline trimming cut 3 bases from V and 3 bases from J; bases unmatched to any gene: 8. This CDR3 comprises 17 residues. Per the germline V gene, CDR1 is LNHNV and CDR2 is YYDKDF (reference sequence). The CDR3 DNA reads TGTGCCACCAGCAGGGGACAGGGGGCGGGAGTAGAAGAGACCCAGTACTTC. This codes for CATSRGQGAGVEETQYF.

The chain is built from TRBV5-1 and TRBJ2-1; TRBD2 agrees at 11 bases. V lost 4 bases to trimming and J lost 4 bases; unmatched junction nucleotides: 7. This CDR3 spans 16 amino acids. The V gene's germline CDR1 is SGHRS and CDR2 YFSETQ. CDR3 DNA: TGCGCCAGCAGCGCCAGAACTAGCGGGGGATACAATGAGCAGTTCTTC. This gives the protein CASSARTSGGYNEQFF.

This sequence joins TRBV7-9 and TRBJ1-2; 7 nucleotides agree with TRBD1. CDR3 length equals 13 residues. Germline lookup yields CDR1 SEHNR and CDR2 FQNEAQ (reference sequence). After removal of 5 bases from V and 5 bases from J, the junction contained 5 bases not matched to a gene. The CDR3 bases are TGTGCCAGCAGCGCCGGGACAGCTTATGGCTACACCTTC. Residues: CASSAGTAYGYTF.

The chain combines TRBV28 with TRBJ1-1, with a tentative D call TRBD1 (6 bases). The CDR3 extends over 15 amino acids. Germline CDR1 and CDR2: MDHEN and SYDVKM. V lost 3 bases and J lost 0, with 11 bases in between. The CDR3: CASSFVDRLNTEAFF. The CDR3 DNA is TGTGCCAGCAGTTTCGTAGACAGGCTGAACACTGAAGCTTTCTTT.

This chain joins TRBV7-2 and TRBJ2-7, with a possible D match to TRBD2 (5 bases). The CDR3 has 15 residues. Germline lookup yields CDR1 SGHTA and CDR2 FQGNSA. V was pared by 2 bases and J by 3 bases, with 14 bases between. The CDR3 DNA is TGTGCCAGCAGCTTAATCAGCGGTCAGAACTACGAGCAGTACTTC. It encodes CASSLISGQNYEQYF.

The V gene is TRBV6-1, the J gene TRBJ2-1; D might be TRBD2 (5 bases). The CDR3 length is 14 residues. Germline CDR1 is MNHNS and CDR2 is SASEGT. V was clipped by 4 bases and J by 2 bases, with 9 bases between them. Here the CDR3 reads CASSASGTYNEQFF. CDR3 bases: TGTGCCAGCAGTGCCTCCGGGACCTACAATGAGCAGTTCTTC.